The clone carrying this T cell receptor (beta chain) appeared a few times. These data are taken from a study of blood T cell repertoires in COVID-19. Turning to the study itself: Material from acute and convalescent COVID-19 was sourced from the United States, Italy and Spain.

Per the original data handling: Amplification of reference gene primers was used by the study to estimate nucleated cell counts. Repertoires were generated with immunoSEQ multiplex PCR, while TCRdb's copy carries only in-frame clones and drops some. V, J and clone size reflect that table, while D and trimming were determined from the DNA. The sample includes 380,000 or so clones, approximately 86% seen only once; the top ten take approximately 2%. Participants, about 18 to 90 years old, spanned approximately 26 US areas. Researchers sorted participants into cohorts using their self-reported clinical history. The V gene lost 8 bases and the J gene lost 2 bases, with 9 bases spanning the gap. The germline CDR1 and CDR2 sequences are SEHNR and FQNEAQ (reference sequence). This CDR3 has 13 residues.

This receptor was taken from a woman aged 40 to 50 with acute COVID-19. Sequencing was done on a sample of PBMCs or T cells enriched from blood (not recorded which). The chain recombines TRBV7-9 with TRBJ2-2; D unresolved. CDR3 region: CASGRPNTGELFF. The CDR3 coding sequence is TGTGCCAGCGGGCGTCCCAACACCGGGGAGCTGTTTTTT. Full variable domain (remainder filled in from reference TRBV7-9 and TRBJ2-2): DTGVSQNPRHKITKRGQNVTFRCDPISEHNRLYWYRQTLGQGPEFLTYFQNEAQLEKSRLLSDRFSAERPKGSFSTLEIQRTEQGDSAMYLCASGRPNTGELFFGEGSRLTVL.